A single sample gave rise to the 30 T cell receptor beta chains below, sequenced in a study of human T cells and chemical hapten exposure. Time point denoted: healthy volunteer bleed at 2 weeks. Total RNA was isolated from unfractionated whole blood. TCRdb recomputed calls from the RACE reads with MiXCR, one row per CDR3 protein. Of tens of thousands of distinct CDR3 sequences in the sample, about 4.5% are singletons; the top ten hold about 5.8%. Sequenced: whole blood. These receptor sequences come from a human donor in good health. Some clones in this sample may be carry-over from other donors' samples.

This clonotype has ten or more counts. The chain employs TRBV6-1 and TRBJ1-6; D perhaps matches TRBD1 (5 bases). V lost 3 bases, J lost 5 bases, and 8 bases lay in between. Germline loops: CDR1 MNHNS, CDR2 SASEGT. The CDR3 loop spans 14 amino acids. The CDR3 loop reads CASSDPTDNSPLHF. DNA of the CDR3: TGTGCCAGCAGTGATCCGACAGATAATTCACCCCTCCACTTT.

CDR3 region: CAIKPSGSEDNEQFF. The CDR3 DNA is TGTGCCATCAAACCTAGCGGGAGTGAGGATAATGAGCAGTTCTTC. This rearrangement joins TRBV10-3 to TRBJ2-1; 10 bases are a match to TRBD2. Germline lookup yields CDR1 ENHRY and CDR2 SYGVKD. Trimming removed 7 bases from V and 7 bases from J; junction bases left unmatched: 10. The CDR3 is 15 residues long.

A word on this clonotype: A much larger clone differs from this one at a single base, so this may be a read error. The rearrangement joins TRBV27 to TRBJ2-6, with TRBD1 as a possible D gene (6 bases). Germline loops: CDR1 MNHEY, CDR2 SMNVEV (reference sequence). Between the trimmed V and J ends, which lost 4 bases and 2 bases, there was a span of 12 bases. The CDR3 is made up of 16 amino acids. CDR3 in amino acids: CASSSVGATGANVLTF. CDR3 nucleotide sequence: TGTGCCAGCAGTTCTGTGGGGGCAACTGGGGCCAACGTCCTGACTTTC.

The chain recombines TRBV18 with TRBJ2-7; D may be TRBD1 or TRBD2 (5 bases each). Germline V lookup: CDR1 KGHSH, CDR2 LQKENI. V was trimmed by 1 base and J by 3 bases, leaving 16 bases between them. There are 16 residues in the CDR3. Here the CDR3 DNA reads TGTGCCAGCTCACCACGGGATCCTATGGGGGACTACGAGCAGTACTTC. Protein product: CASSPRDPMGDYEQYF. The full variable domain, rest sourced from reference TRBV18 and TRBJ2-7, is NAGVMQNPRHLVRRRGQEARLRCSPMKGHSHVYWYRQLPEEGLKFMVYLQKENIIDESGMPKERFSAEFPKEGPSILRIQQVVRGDSAAYFCASSPRDPMGDYEQYFGPGTRLTVT.

The sample holds a few counts of this clonotype. This CDR3 reads CSARASWQNTEAFF. Here the CDR3 DNA reads TGCAGTGCTAGAGCGTCCTGGCAGAACACTGAAGCTTTCTTT. The chain uses TRBV20-1 and TRBJ1-1, with unresolved D. In germline, CDR1 is DFQATT, CDR2 SNEGSKA (reference sequence). Trimming took 1 base from V and 1 from J, leaving 10 bases between them. The CDR3 runs 14 residues.

V and J are TRBV2 and TRBJ2-6; 8 positions agree with TRBD1. Unmatched junction bases numbered 8, after V lost 10 bases and J lost 3 bases. Germline V gene lookup returns CDR1 SNHLY and CDR2 FYNNEI. This CDR3 is built from 15 residues. CDR3 sequence (DNA): TGTGCCACCCGGACAGGGCGGCTTGGGGCCAACGTCCTGACTTTC. This encodes CATRTGRLGANVLTF.

The CDR3 loop is CASYGPNEQFF. As DNA, the CDR3 is TGTGCCAGCTATGGGCCCAATGAGCAGTTCTTC. This chain joins TRBV2 and TRBJ2-1; D uncertain. The V and J ends lost 8 bases and 6 bases respectively, with 8 bases between them. Germline V gives CDR1 SNHLY, CDR2 FYNNEI. The CDR3 is 11 amino acids.

V is TRBV12-3 or TRBV12-4 and J is TRBJ2-3; TRBD2 matches at 8 bases. V lost 6 bases, J lost 0 bases, and 11 bases stayed unmatched. The CDR3 has 17 amino acids. CDR3 residues: CASRSGVLAESTDTQYF. CDR3 in DNA: TGTGCCAGCAGGTCCGGGGTACTAGCGGAGAGCACAGATACGCAGTATTTT.

This clonotype was seen many times. The chain joins TRBV11-3 to TRBJ2-1, with TRBD2 matching 16 bases. Germline V gene sequence: CDR1 SGHNT, CDR2 YENEEA. The V gene end was trimmed by 4 bases and the J gene end by 4 bases; junction bases not matched to a gene: 4. CDR3 length equals 17 residues. CDR3 nucleotides: TGTGCCAGCAGCTGGGGACTAGCGGGAGGGGGGTACAATGAGCAGTTCTTC. Protein product: CASSWGLAGGGYNEQFF.

The chain is built from TRBV24-1 and TRBJ1-5; D not resolved. The germline gives CDR1 KGHDR, CDR2 SFDVKD. The CDR3 has 14 amino acids. Deletions cut 0 bases from V and 7 bases from J, with 9 bases between. The CDR3, as DNA: TGTGCCACCAGTGATTTGGGGGAAGGACAGCCCCAGCATTTT. Its translation: CATSDLGEGQPQHF.

This clonotype was detected many times. The chain carries TRBV12-3 or TRBV12-4 and TRBJ2-3; tentatively, D is TRBD2 (6 bases). Trimming left V 4 bases short and J 0 bases short, with 14 bases between. The CDR3 has 16 amino acids. CDR3 loop: CASSWRGGSSTDTQYF. Written as DNA, the CDR3 is TGTGCCAGCAGTTGGCGGGGTGGATCGAGCACAGATACGCAGTATTTT.

This clonotype was detected ten times or more. The J gene is TRBJ2-2, the V gene TRBV6-5; the D call may be TRBD1 or TRBD2 (5 bases each). Trimming removed 2 bases at V and 1 base at J, with 8 bases between. This CDR3 is built from 15 residues. The V gene's germline CDR1 is MNHEY and CDR2 SVGAGI. CDR3 nucleotide sequence: TGTGCCAGCAGTTACGTGAGGGGGAACACCGGGGAGCTGTTTTTT. This encodes CASSYVRGNTGELFF.

This clonotype is medium-sized by share. The CDR3 nucleotides are TGTGCCAGCAGCGTAGGGGGACTAGCGCTCACAGATACGCAGTATTTT. It translates to CASSVGGLALTDTQYF. This chain joins TRBV9 and TRBJ2-3, with 10 bases that match TRBD2. The CDR3 is 16 amino acids. The V segment lost 0 bases and the J segment 2 bases; nucleotides outside the gene matches: 3. From germline, CDR1 is SGDLS and CDR2 YYNGEE. The full variable domain, completed using reference TRBV9 and TRBJ2-3, is DSGVTQTPKHLITATGQRVTLRCSPRSGDLSVYWYQQSLDQGLQFLIQYYNGEERAKGNILERFSAQQFPDLHSELNLSSLELGDSALYFCASSVGGLALTDTQYFGPGTRLTVL.

This clonotype was found a few times. The V gene is TRBV29-1, the J gene TRBJ2-3, with D perhaps TRBD2 (5 bases). The CDR3 has 14 residues. Per the germline V gene, CDR1 is SQVTM and CDR2 is ANQGSEA. The V gene lost 6 bases and the J gene lost 0 bases, with 13 bases spanning the gap. The CDR3 is CSVAGIGSTDTQYF. In nucleotides, the CDR3 is TGCAGCGTAGCCGGGATCGGGAGCACAGATACGCAGTATTTT.

This clonotype showed up many times. V usage is TRBV7-8 and J usage is TRBJ1-1; TRBD1 matches at 9 bases. The CDR3 contains 15 residues. V shed 7 bases and J 5 bases; nucleotides not matched to a gene: 11. Per the germline V gene, CDR1 is SGHVS and CDR2 is FQNEAQ. The CDR3: CASNVQGALWTEAFF. CDR3 coding DNA: TGTGCCAGCAACGTACAGGGGGCGCTTTGGACTGAAGCTTTCTTT.

This clonotype came up many times. The chain couples TRBV3-1 to TRBJ2-5; perhaps TRBD2 as D (7 bases). The CDR3 length is 15 residues. The germline CDR1 and CDR2 sequences are LGHDT and YNNKEL (reference sequence). V lost 1 base to trimming and J lost 3 bases, with 12 bases between them. The CDR3 sequence: CASSQAGGLKETQYF. The CDR3 DNA reads TGTGCCAGCAGCCAAGCCGGGGGGCTTAAAGAGACCCAGTACTTC.

This clonotype was detected many times. The V and J genes are TRBV7-6 and TRBJ1-1; 7 positions match TRBD1. The V and J ends lost 5 bases and 6 bases, in that order; junction bases with no gene match: 15. The CDR3 sequence is 16 residues long. Germline values: CDR1 SGHVS, CDR2 FNYEAQ. Written as DNA, the CDR3 is TGTGCCAGCAGCCCGAGGGCTAGGGGGCAAATTGCTGAAGCTTTCTTT. Residues: CASSPRARGQIAEAFF. The variable domain in full, completed from reference TRBV7-6 and TRBJ1-1, reads GAGVSQSPRYKVTKRGQDVALRCDPISGHVSLYWYRQALGQGPEFLTYFNYEAQQDKSGLPNDRFSAERPEGSISTLTIQRTEQRDSAMYRCASSPRARGQIAEAFFGQGTRLTVV.

This clonotype was detected only a few times. The V and J genes are TRBV6-6 and TRBJ2-5; 11 nucleotides match TRBD2. This CDR3 is built from 17 residues. Germline CDR1 reads MNHNY; CDR2 reads SVGAGI (reference sequence). The V gene end was trimmed by 6 bases and the J gene end by 5 bases; junction bases not matched to a gene: 14. The CDR3 loop reads CASSFSKTSGKDETQYF. DNA of the CDR3: TGTGCCAGCAGCTTCTCAAAGACTAGCGGGAAAGACGAGACCCAGTACTTC.

This CDR3 is CASSAGTDTQYF. The CDR3 bases are TGCGCCAGCAGCGCGGGCACAGATACGCAGTATTTT. The V and J genes are TRBV5-1 and TRBJ2-3; no clear D gene. Germline V lookup: CDR1 SGHRS, CDR2 YFSETQ. This CDR3 is built from 12 residues. Trimming shortened V by 4 bases and J by 1 base, and 4 bases separated the two germline ends.

This clonotype was picked up many times. V usage is TRBV6-5 and J usage is TRBJ2-3, with 9 bases fitting TRBD1. Germline V gene data show CDR1 as MNHEY and CDR2 as SVGAGI. The CDR3 length is 13 residues. Trimming removed 5 bases from V and 9 bases from J; junction bases left unmatched: 6. The CDR3 reads CASSLQGARTQYF. CDR3 nucleotide sequence: TGTGCCAGCAGTCTACAGGGGGCAAGGACGCAGTATTTT.

In its sample, this clonotype was seen many times. The V gene is TRBV7-3, the J gene TRBJ2-2, with 7 positions matching TRBD2. CDR1 is SGHTA, CDR2 FQGTGA, per germline. The CDR3 has 15 residues. Germline trimming cut 5 bases from V and 7 bases from J; bases unmatched to any gene: 10. The CDR3 region has the DNA TGTGCCAGCAGCCCCGAGACTAGCCGGGGCGGGGAGCTGTTTTTT. This encodes CASSPETSRGGELFF.

This clonotype was observed a few times. The V gene is TRBV28, the J gene TRBJ2-3; perhaps TRBD2 as D (5 bases). The CDR3 sequence is 11 residues long. The germline V and J ends were trimmed by 5 bases and 7 bases, with 7 bases remaining between them. The germline CDR1 and CDR2 sequences are MDHEN and SYDVKM. The CDR3 region is CASSPGYTQYF. The CDR3 region has the DNA TGTGCCAGCAGTCCGGGGTATACGCAGTATTTT.

Many counts were recorded for this clonotype. The chain uses TRBV2 and TRBJ1-5; 7 nucleotides agree with TRBD1. V lost 4 bases and J lost 3; bases outside the gene matches: 3. Germline lookup yields CDR1 SNHLY and CDR2 FYNNEI. This CDR3 comprises 14 residues. The CDR3 here is CASSADRINQPQHF. DNA for the CDR3: TGTGCCAGCAGTGCGGACAGGATCAATCAGCCCCAGCATTTT.

This clonotype occurred many times. The rearrangement joins TRBV29-1 to TRBJ2-7; D remains unclear. Germline V lookup: CDR1 SQVTM, CDR2 ANQGSEA. The CDR3 length is 13 residues. Trimming removed 0 bases from V and 7 bases from J, with 13 bases in between. The CDR3 sequence: CSVEEAPRGEQYF. Written as DNA, the CDR3 is TGCAGCGTTGAAGAGGCCCCCCGTGGGGAGCAGTACTTC.

The chain uses TRBV29-1 and TRBJ1-2; tentatively, D is TRBD1 (5 bases). The CDR3 covers 14 residues. V was pared by 3 bases and J by 5 bases, with 16 bases between. CDR1 is SQVTM and CDR2 is ANQGSEA in the germline V gene. The CDR3 loop reads CSVDSGGTSYGYTF. CDR3 DNA: TGCAGCGTTGATTCCGGCGGGACGAGTTATGGCTACACCTTC.

This clonotype was counted at least ten times. The genes are TRBV10-3 and TRBJ1-2; no reliable D call. Trimming took off 0 bases at V and 2 bases at J, with 7 bases between the two ends. Germline lookup yields CDR1 ENHRY and CDR2 SYGVKD. This CDR3 contains 14 residues. The CDR3 coding sequence is TGTGCCATCAGTGAGTCCGGGTCGAACTATGGCTACACCTTC. This codes for CAISESGSNYGYTF.

Many counts were recorded for this clonotype. The V call is TRBV21-1, the J call TRBJ2-6; TRBD1, as called in the table, went unchecked against the DNA. TRBV21-1 is listed as a pseudogene. The CDR3 extends over 17 amino acids. The CDR3 nucleotides are TGTGCCAGCCCAACGAGGTTCAAGGGGCCTGGGGCCAACGTCCTGACTTTC. Residues: CASPTRFKGPGANVLTF.

In this sample, this clonotype turned up many times. The genes are TRBV5-1 and TRBJ2-5; 11 bases map to TRBD1. The CDR3 is made up of 15 amino acids. Trimming cost V 0 bases and J 8 bases; bases outside gene matches: 6. Germline V gene sequence: CDR1 SGHRS, CDR2 YFSETQ. The CDR3 DNA follows: TGCGCCAGCAGCTTGGCCGGGACAGGGGGTGAAACCCAGTACTTC. Protein sequence: CASSLAGTGGETQYF.

This clonotype has at least ten counts. The rearrangement links TRBV6-5 to TRBJ2-1; no clear D gene. CDR3 length equals 13 residues. The germline V and J ends were trimmed by 4 bases and 1 base, with 5 bases remaining between them. Germline V lookup: CDR1 MNHEY, CDR2 SVGAGI. Written as DNA, the CDR3 is TGTGCCAGCAGTTCCACTTCCTACAATGAGCAGTTCTTC. Protein: CASSSTSYNEQFF.

V and J are TRBV20-1 and TRBJ1-2; D gene ambiguous. V was cut by 6 bases and J by 2 bases, with 19 bases left in between. In germline, CDR1 is DFQATT, CDR2 SNEGSKA (reference sequence). The CDR3 contains 15 residues. CDR3 protein: CSATSGGAPNYGYTF. The CDR3, as DNA: TGCAGTGCCACAAGCGGAGGTGCCCCCAACTATGGCTACACCTTC.